This T cell receptor (beta chain) was identified during a study of blood T cell repertoires in COVID-19. About the study: The samples span acute and convalescent COVID-19 from the United States, Italy and Spain.

The V and J ends lost 2 bases and 2 bases, in that order; junction bases with no gene match: 2. Germline V CDR1 and CDR2: MNHNS, SASEGT. The CDR3 contains 15 residues. In the source study's methods: Estimates of nucleated cell counts were drawn from the amplification of reference gene primers. Measured with immunoSEQ multiplex PCR; TCRdb has only the in-frame clones, and not every one. V and J calls and clone size come straight from that table; D and trimming were deduced from the DNA. The sample lists 200,000 to 300,000 clones; roughly 85% were seen once. The TCR comes from a man between 18 and 29 years old with active or convalescent COVID-19. The sample taken for sequencing was peripheral blood. The chain couples TRBV6-1 to TRBJ1-5; 8 bases match TRBD1. The CDR3 DNA is TGTGCCAGCAGTGAAATGGGACAGGGCAATCAGCCCCAGCATTTT. Its protein is CASSEMGQGNQPQHF.